The clone carrying this T cell receptor beta chain was seen only a few times. V dropped 5 bases and J dropped 0; count of bases not matched to a gene: 10. The germline V gene encodes CDR1 MNHNY and CDR2 SVGAGI (reference sequence). CDR3 length: 18 amino acids. Previously, flow cytometry had revealed CD8+CD57+ cell expansion in the patients chosen for sequencing. Template material for TCR beta VDJ and CDR3 profiling consisted of genomic DNA. One entry per CDR3 protein, called by TCRdb with MiXCR from the reads. The data hold 200,000 to 250,000 distinct CDR3 sequences, with more than 45% observed a single time. This sample stems from a study of CD8+CD57+ T cells in acquired aplastic anemia.

Sequencing was carried out using sorted CD4+, CD8+, or CD8+CD57+ T cells (not recorded which) from PBMCs. This rearrangement joins TRBV6-6 to TRBJ1-5, with 10 positions matching TRBD1. This clonotype was obtained from a human donor with aplastic anemia. Here the CDR3 DNA reads TGTGCCAGCAGTCATTCTGGGACAGGGGCTTATAGCAATCAGCCCCAGCATTTT. It translates to CASSHSGTGAYSNQPQHF.